The 28 T cell receptor beta chains below were found in one sample sequenced in a study of glioma-infiltrating T cells. Amplification of TCR alpha and beta CDR3 regions from RNA used iRepertoire nested multiplex PCR. MiXCR was run by TCRdb on the multiplex PCR reads, yielding one entry per CDR3 protein. The profile shows approximately 4,400 distinct CDR3 sequences, approximately 20% of them singletons. Sequencing was carried out using glioma tissue, nonneoplastic brain tissue, or PBMCs (not recorded which). The receptor source for this set is a human donor with low-grade glioma or glioblastoma, undergoing nonglioma brain surgery, or in good health (not recorded which).

This clonotype was recorded at least ten times. The V and J genes are TRBV4-2 and TRBJ2-7, with unresolved D. Germline CDR1 reads LGHNA; CDR2 reads YNFKEQ. The CDR3 is 14 amino acids. V was shortened by 0 bases and J by 1 base, with 7 bases between the two germline ends. CDR3 sequence (DNA): TGTGCCAGCAGCCAAGAACTGCAGTCCTACGAGCAGTACTTC. This translates into CASSQELQSYEQYF.

This chain uses TRBV29-1 with TRBJ1-4; no firm D call. Germline V lookup: CDR1 SQVTM, CDR2 ANQGSEA. Between the trimmed V and J ends, which lost 7 bases and 7 bases, there was a span of 13 bases. This CDR3 comprises 12 residues. The chain's CDR3 is CSAVVTVEKLFF. The DNA of the CDR3 is TGCAGCGCAGTTGTAACAGTTGAAAAACTGTTTTTT.

This clonotype was recorded many times. The rearrangement uses TRBV12-3 or TRBV12-4 and TRBJ2-3; possibly TRBD1 for D (5 bases). This CDR3 region has 13 residues. V was cut by 3 bases and J by 1 base, with 5 bases left in between. CDR3 in amino acids: CASSFRGTDTQYF. CDR3 sequence (DNA): TGTGCCAGCAGTTTCAGGGGCACAGATACGCAGTATTTT.

This clonotype was recorded at least ten times. The chain has TRBV12-3 or TRBV12-4 and TRBJ1-1; 8 positions match TRBD1. The CDR3 is made up of 13 amino acids. V was clipped by 6 bases and J by 10 bases; unmatched bases: 10. The CDR3 DNA is TGTGCCAGCAGCGTAGTACAGGGGGGGCCAGCTTTCTTT. It encodes CASSVVQGGPAFF.

This clonotype has just a few counts. This may be a read error, as it is one base from a much larger clone. The chain's CDR3 is CASSADSSPLHF. CDR3 in DNA: TGTGCCAGCAGCGCTGACAGTTCACCCCTCCACTTT. The rearrangement uses TRBV5-4 and TRBJ1-6; maybe TRBD1 (5 bases). The CDR3 is made up of 12 amino acids. Germline V lookup: CDR1 SGHNT, CDR2 YYREEE (reference sequence). Trimming removed 4 bases from V and 9 bases from J, with 8 bases in between. Looking up the rest from reference TRBV5-4 and TRBJ1-6 gives the full variable domain: ETGVTQSPTHLIKTRGQQVTLRCSSQSGHNTVSWYQQALGQGPQFIFQYYREEENGRGNFPPRFSGLQFPNYSSELNVNALELDDSALYLCASSADSSPLHFGNGTRLTVT.

This clonotype was picked up one time. The J gene is TRBJ2-3, the V gene TRBV10-2, with unresolved D. V was pared by 4 bases and J by 3 bases, with 8 bases between. CDR3 length: 13 amino acids. Germline CDR1 WSHSY, CDR2 SAAADI. The CDR3 nucleotides are TGCGCCAGCAGTGTCGGGCTTACAGATACGCAGTATTTT. Translating it yields CASSVGLTDTQYF.

In its sample, this clonotype was seen many times. The V call is TRBV2, the J call TRBJ2-1, with unresolved D. CDR1 is SNHLY and CDR2 is FYNNEI in the germline V gene. The length of the CDR3 is 12 residues. The V gene lost 7 bases and the J gene lost 8 bases, with 12 bases spanning the gap. In nucleotides, the CDR3 is TGTGCCAGCATCACGGCGACATATGAGCAGTTCTTC. This sequence encodes CASITATYEQFF.

In its sample, this clonotype ranks as large. This chain uses TRBV20-1 with TRBJ2-1, with TRBD2 identical over 11 bases. V lost 1 base and J lost 7; bases outside the gene matches: 0. In germline, CDR1 is DFQATT, CDR2 SNEGSKA (reference sequence). The CDR3 consists of 13 residues. For the CDR3, the DNA is TGCAGTGCTAGAGGACTAGCGGGGAATGAGCAGTTCTTC. Protein product: CSARGLAGNEQFF.

This clonotype was counted a single time. This chain uses TRBV20-1 with TRBJ2-3; the D gene could be TRBD1 or TRBD2 (5 bases each). The germline V gene has CDR1 DFQATT and CDR2 SNEGSKA (reference sequence). The CDR3 length is 14 residues. Trimming shortened V by 8 bases and J by 0 bases, and 15 bases separated the two germline ends. This chain's CDR3 is CSPSPGLSTDTQYF. CDR3 DNA: TGCAGTCCCTCCCCGGGGCTCAGCACAGATACGCAGTATTTT.

This clonotype is labeled medium-sized. This chain connects TRBV10-3 to TRBJ2-3, with TRBD2 identical over 8 bases. The germline V gene has CDR1 ENHRY and CDR2 SYGVKD. The CDR3 loop spans 14 amino acids. The junction had 6 bases not matched to a gene; V was cut back by 10 bases and J by 0 bases. CDR3 loop: CATRAGASTDTQYF. CDR3 DNA: TGTGCCACCCGAGCGGGGGCCAGCACAGATACGCAGTATTTT.

Concerning this clonotype itself: As the CDR3 is not closed by the conserved phenylalanine or tryptophan, this likely results from a read error. This chain uses TRBV29-1 with TRBJ2-7; the match to TRBD1 covers 7 bases. Trimming removed 6 bases from V and 1 base from J; junction bases left unmatched: 6. Germline CDR1 and CDR2: SQVTM and ANQGSEA. The CDR3 covers 13 residues. Here the CDR3 reads CSVPGQNSYEQYS. The CDR3, as DNA: TGCAGCGTCCCGGGACAGAATTCCTACGAGCAGTACTCC.

V usage is TRBV27 and J usage is TRBJ2-3; tentative D call: TRBD2 (6 bases). V was pared by 6 bases and J by 12 bases, with 28 bases between. CDR3 length equals 16 residues. Germline V gene data show CDR1 as MNHEY and CDR2 as SMNVEV (reference sequence). CDR3 amino acids: CASSRGLLASKETQYF. The CDR3 DNA reads TGTGCCAGCAGCCGCGGCCTACTAGCTTCCAAAGAGACCCAGTATTTT.

This chain uses TRBV4-2 with TRBJ2-1, with D possibly matching TRBD2 (5 bases). V lost 0 bases and J lost 12, with 18 bases in between. CDR3 length: 15 amino acids. In germline, CDR1 is LGHNA, CDR2 YNFKEQ. The chain's CDR3 is CASSQDLAGHDGQFF. The CDR3 DNA reads TGTGCCAGCAGCCAAGACCTTGCGGGTCACGATGGGCAGTTCTTC.

Comments on this clonotype: A much larger clone differs by one base, so this may be a read error. CDR3 nucleotides: TGTGCCAGCACCACTCTTACAGCCACCGGGGAGCTGTTTTTT. Translating gives CASTTLTATGELFF. The chain joins TRBV5-4 to TRBJ2-2; D ambiguous. Germline V gene data show CDR1 as SGHNT and CDR2 as YYREEE (reference sequence). V was shortened by 6 bases and J by 4 bases, with 13 bases between the two germline ends. The CDR3 extends over 14 amino acids.

Many counts were recorded for this clonotype. The chain couples TRBV3-1 to TRBJ2-5, with D tentatively TRBD2 (5 bases). The germline V gene encodes CDR1 LGHDT and CDR2 YNNKEL (reference sequence). V was trimmed by 3 bases and J by 3 bases, leaving 14 bases between them. CDR3 length: 15 amino acids. CDR3 DNA sequence: TGTGCCAGCAGCCAGCCAAGGCGGGCGAAAGAGACCCAGTACTTC. This sequence encodes CASSQPRRAKETQYF.

This clonotype is medium-sized within its sample. This chain joins TRBV20-1 and TRBJ1-4, with no clear D. The CDR3 is 16 residues long. Germline V gene sequence: CDR1 DFQATT, CDR2 SNEGSKA (reference sequence). The germline V and J ends were trimmed by 0 bases and 4 bases, with 15 bases remaining between them. CDR3 protein: CSARDGWEPGNEKLFF. DNA for the CDR3: TGCAGTGCTAGAGATGGTTGGGAGCCCGGTAATGAAAAACTGTTTTTT.

Points on this clonotype: Since a much larger clone is just one base distant, this may be a read error. V is TRBV19 and J is TRBJ2-1, with 10 bases identical to TRBD1. The germline V gene encodes CDR1 LNHDA and CDR2 SQIVND (reference sequence). This CDR3 is 16 amino acids long. CDR3 loop: CASSKVGDRGNNEQSF. The DNA of the CDR3 is TGTGCCAGTAGTAAGGTGGGGGACAGGGGTAACAATGAGCAGTCCTTC.

This clonotype is categorized as medium-sized. The chain carries TRBV6-1 and TRBJ2-3; 7 bases align to TRBD2. CDR3 length: 14 amino acids. Trimming cost V 6 bases and J 0 bases; bases outside gene matches: 3. Germline CDR1 is MNHNS and CDR2 is SASEGT. CDR3 bases: TGTGCCAGCAGGGGAGCGGGGAGCACAGATACGCAGTATTTT. It translates to CASRGAGSTDTQYF.

This clonotype was picked up a small number of times. V gene TRBV10-3 combines with J gene TRBJ1-1; 8 bases agree with TRBD1. The CDR3 has 14 residues. V dropped 2 bases and J dropped 9; count of bases not matched to a gene: 8. The germline V gene has CDR1 ENHRY and CDR2 SYGVKD. CDR3 DNA sequence: TGTGCCATCAGTGAGCCGGACAGGGTAGGGAAAGCTTTCTTT. As protein: CAISEPDRVGKAFF.

On this clonotype: The junction shows a germline mismatch at one end, possibly a read error. This chain joins TRBV29-1 and TRBJ2-1; 9 bases align to TRBD2. This CDR3 has 14 residues. Germline CDR1 and CDR2: SQVTM and ANQGSEA. The CDR3 DNA is TGCGGCGTTGCTTCAGCGGGGGGTTACAATGAGCAGTTCTTC. Its translation is CGVASAGGYNEQFF.

This clonotype counts as large. V usage is TRBV6-1 and J usage is TRBJ2-7; D is unclear. This CDR3 region has 15 residues. V was pared by 6 bases and J by 2 bases, with 17 bases between. Germline loops: CDR1 MNHNS, CDR2 SASEGT. CDR3 amino acids: CASSSVNDIPYEQYV. The CDR3 bases are TGTGCCAGCAGCTCAGTGAATGACATCCCCTACGAGCAGTACGTC.

By its share, this clonotype is medium-sized (0.01 to 0.1%). J is TRBJ2-3 and V is TRBV18, with no clear D. V was clipped by 1 base and J by 2 bases, with 13 bases between them. CDR1 is KGHSH, CDR2 LQKENI, per germline. The CDR3 is made up of 16 amino acids. The CDR3 loop reads CASSPQVSASTDTQYF. CDR3 sequence (DNA): TGTGCCAGCTCACCACAGGTCTCCGCATCCACAGATACGCAGTATTTT.

The chain couples TRBV20-1 to TRBJ1-2; D gene uncertain. This CDR3 has 10 amino acids. V was trimmed by 7 bases and J by 8 bases, leaving 11 bases between them. Germline V CDR1 and CDR2: DFQATT, SNEGSKA (reference sequence). The CDR3 loop reads CSGPPGGYTF. In DNA form, the CDR3 reads TGCAGTGGACCGCCCGGGGGCTACACCTTC.

A word on this clonotype: A single base separates this from a much larger clone, so it may be a read error. V usage is TRBV28 and J usage is TRBJ2-5, with D tentatively TRBD1 or TRBD2 (6 bases each). Looked up from germline, CDR1 is MDHEN and CDR2 is SYDVKM. This CDR3 is 14 amino acids long. CDR3 DNA: TGTGCCGGCAGTTTACGAGCCGGAGGGGGGACCGAGTACTTC. Its protein product is CAGSLRAGGGTEYF.

This clonotype has ten or more counts. This sequence joins TRBV5-1 and TRBJ2-7; TRBD2 matches at 7 bases. CDR1 SGHRS and CDR2 YFSETQ come from the germline V gene. There are 13 residues in the CDR3. The ends lost 4 bases at V and 2 bases at J; junction bases unmatched: 3. CDR3 nucleotide sequence: TGCGCCAGCAGCGCGAGCGGGACCTACGAGCAGTACTTC. Translation: CASSASGTYEQYF.

This clonotype appeared many times. The chain links TRBV3-1 to TRBJ2-7; no clear D. CDR1 and CDR2 from the germline V gene are LGHDT and YNNKEL (reference sequence). The CDR3 runs 13 residues. The V end lost 4 bases, the J end lost 6 bases, and 13 bases lay between the germline ends. The CDR3 region is CASSREGPGEQYF. The DNA for the CDR3 is TGTGCCAGCAGCCGTGAAGGACCCGGCGAGCAGTACTTC.

Ten or more counts support this clonotype. CDR3 residues: CASSTSYEQYF. The DNA of the CDR3 is TGTGCCAGCAGTACCTCCTACGAGCAGTACTTC. The chain combines TRBV2 with TRBJ2-7, with unresolved D. Per the germline V gene, CDR1 is SNHLY and CDR2 is FYNNEI. Trimming stripped 5 bases from V and 0 bases from J, with 2 bases between. CDR3 length equals 11 residues.

At least ten counts were recorded for this clonotype. The chain couples TRBV11-2 to TRBJ1-1; D not certain. Trimming shortened V by 2 bases and J by 5 bases, and 9 bases separated the two germline ends. The CDR3 sequence is 13 residues long. Germline V gene sequence: CDR1 SGHAT, CDR2 FQNNGV. This CDR3 is CASSLSEKTEAFF. CDR3 sequence (DNA): TGTGCCAGCAGCTTATCGGAAAAAACTGAAGCTTTCTTT.